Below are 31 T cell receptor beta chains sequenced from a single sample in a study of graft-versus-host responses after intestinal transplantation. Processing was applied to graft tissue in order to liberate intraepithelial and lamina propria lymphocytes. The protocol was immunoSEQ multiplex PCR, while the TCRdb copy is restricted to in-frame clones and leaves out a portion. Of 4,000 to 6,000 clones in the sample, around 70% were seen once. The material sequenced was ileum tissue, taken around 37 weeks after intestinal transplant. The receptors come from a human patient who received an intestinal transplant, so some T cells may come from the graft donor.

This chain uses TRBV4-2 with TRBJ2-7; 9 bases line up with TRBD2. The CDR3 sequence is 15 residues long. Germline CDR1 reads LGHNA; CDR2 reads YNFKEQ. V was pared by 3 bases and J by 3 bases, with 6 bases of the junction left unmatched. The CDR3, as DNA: TGTGCCAGCAGCCAGGGTAGCGGGGGTCTCTACGAGCAGTACTTC. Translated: CASSQGSGGLYEQYF.

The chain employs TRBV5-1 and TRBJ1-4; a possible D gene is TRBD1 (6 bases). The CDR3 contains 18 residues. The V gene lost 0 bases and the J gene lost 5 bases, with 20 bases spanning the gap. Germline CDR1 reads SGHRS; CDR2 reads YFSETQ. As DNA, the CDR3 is TGCGCCAGCAGCTTGGCCCCCGGGGGGGGGCTAAGGAATGAAAAACTGTTTTTT. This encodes CASSLAPGGGLRNEKLFF.

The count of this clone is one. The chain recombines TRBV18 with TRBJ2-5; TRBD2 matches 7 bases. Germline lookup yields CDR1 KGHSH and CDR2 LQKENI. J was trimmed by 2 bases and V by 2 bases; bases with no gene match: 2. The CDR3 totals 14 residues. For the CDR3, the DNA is TGTGCCAGCTCACCAGGACTAGAACAAGAGACCCAGTACTTC. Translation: CASSPGLEQETQYF.

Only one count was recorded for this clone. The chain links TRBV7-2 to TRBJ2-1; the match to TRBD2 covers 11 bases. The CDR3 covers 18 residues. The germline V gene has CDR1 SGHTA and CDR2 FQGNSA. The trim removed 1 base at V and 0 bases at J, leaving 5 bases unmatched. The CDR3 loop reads CASSLVLTSGDSYNEQFF. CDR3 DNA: TGTGCCAGCAGCTTAGTCCTGACTAGCGGGGACTCCTACAATGAGCAGTTCTTC.

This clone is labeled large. CDR3 residues: CAISEAREHYGYTF. The CDR3 nucleotides read TGTGCCATCAGTGAGGCCAGGGAACACTATGGCTACACCTTC. This rearrangement joins TRBV10-3 to TRBJ1-2; tentative D call: TRBD1 (5 bases). CDR1 and CDR2 from the germline V gene are ENHRY and SYGVKD. V was trimmed by 2 bases and J by 3 bases, leaving 10 bases between them. CDR3 length: 14 amino acids.

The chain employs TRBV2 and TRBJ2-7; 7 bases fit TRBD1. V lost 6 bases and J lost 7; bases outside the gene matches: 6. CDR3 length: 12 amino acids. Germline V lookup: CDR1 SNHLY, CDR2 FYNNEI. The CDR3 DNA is TGTGCCAGCAGCCGACAGGGTAGGGAGCAGTACTTC. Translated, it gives CASSRQGREQYF.

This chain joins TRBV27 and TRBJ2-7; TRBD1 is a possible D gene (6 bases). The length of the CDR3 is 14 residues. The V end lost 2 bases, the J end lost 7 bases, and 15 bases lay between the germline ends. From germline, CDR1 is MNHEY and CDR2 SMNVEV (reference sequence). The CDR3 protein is CASSLGRGTPEQYF. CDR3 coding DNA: TGTGCCAGCAGTTTAGGCAGGGGCACGCCAGAGCAGTACTTC.

The CDR3, as DNA: TGCGCCAGCAGCCAAGGCGTATGGCGGGTTTCTTTTTCACCCCTCCACTTT. This sequence encodes CASSQGVWRVSFSPLHF. The chain carries TRBV4-1 and TRBJ1-6, with D unclear. V dropped 1 base and J dropped 9 bases, with 19 bases sitting between them. Germline V gene lookup returns CDR1 MGHRA and CDR2 YSYEKL. There are 17 residues in the CDR3.

CDR3 sequence (DNA): TGTGCCAGTAGCCCCGTTAGCTCCTACAATGAGCAGTTCTTC. It encodes CASSPVSSYNEQFF. The chain carries TRBV19 and TRBJ2-1; no clear D. CDR1 is LNHDA and CDR2 is SQIVND in the germline V gene (reference sequence). The CDR3 totals 14 residues. V lost 6 bases and J 0 bases, leaving 9 bases between the germline ends.

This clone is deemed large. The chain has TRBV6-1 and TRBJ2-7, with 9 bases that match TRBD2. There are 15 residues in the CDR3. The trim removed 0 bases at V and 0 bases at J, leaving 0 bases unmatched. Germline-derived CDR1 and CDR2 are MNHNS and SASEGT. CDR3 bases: TGTGCCAGCAGTGAAGCTAGCGGGAGCTCCTACGAGCAGTACTTC. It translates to CASSEASGSSYEQYF.

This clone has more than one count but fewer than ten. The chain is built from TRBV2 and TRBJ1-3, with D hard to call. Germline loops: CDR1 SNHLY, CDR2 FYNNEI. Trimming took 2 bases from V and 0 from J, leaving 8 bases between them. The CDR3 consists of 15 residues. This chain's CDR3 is CASSELRGSGNTIYF. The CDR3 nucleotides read TGTGCCAGCAGTGAATTGCGGGGCTCTGGAAACACCATATATTTT.

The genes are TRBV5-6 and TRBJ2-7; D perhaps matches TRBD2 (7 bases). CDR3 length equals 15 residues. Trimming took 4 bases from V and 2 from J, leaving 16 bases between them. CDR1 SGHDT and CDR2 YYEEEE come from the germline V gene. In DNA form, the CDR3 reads TGTGCCAGCAGCCGAGAGGGGGGGACCGCCTACGAGCAGTACTTC. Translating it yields CASSREGGTAYEQYF. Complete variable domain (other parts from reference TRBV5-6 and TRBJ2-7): DAGVTQSPTHLIKTRGQQVTLRCSPKSGHDTVSWYQQALGQGPQFIFQYYEEEERQRGNFPDRFSGHQFPNYSSELNVNALLLGDSALYLCASSREGGTAYEQYFGPGTRLTVT.

CDR3 protein: CASSTVSGGSGETQYF. In nucleotides, the CDR3 is TGTGCCAGCAGCACAGTTAGCGGGGGGTCAGGCGAGACCCAGTACTTC. This chain joins TRBV9 and TRBJ2-5; 10 bases match TRBD2. The length of the CDR3 is 16 residues. With 4 bases clipped from V and 5 bases from J, the junction kept 11 bases outside the gene matches. From germline, CDR1 is SGDLS and CDR2 YYNGEE.

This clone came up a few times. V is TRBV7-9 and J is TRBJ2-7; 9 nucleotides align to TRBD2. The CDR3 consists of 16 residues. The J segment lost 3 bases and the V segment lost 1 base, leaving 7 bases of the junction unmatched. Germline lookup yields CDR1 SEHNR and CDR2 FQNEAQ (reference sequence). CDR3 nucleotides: TGTGCCAGCAGCTTAGGTACCGGGACTAGCTACTACGAGCAGTACTTC. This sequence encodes CASSLGTGTSYYEQYF.

In nucleotides, the CDR3 is TGTGCCGGGCAGGGTCGGAACACTGAAGCTTTCTTT. This codes for CAGQGRNTEAFF. This rearrangement joins TRBV30 to TRBJ1-1, with a possible D match to TRBD1 (5 bases). Germline CDR1 GTSNPN, CDR2 SVGIG (reference sequence). The length of the CDR3 is 12 residues. Trimming shortened V by 8 bases and J by 1 base, and 11 bases separated the two germline ends.

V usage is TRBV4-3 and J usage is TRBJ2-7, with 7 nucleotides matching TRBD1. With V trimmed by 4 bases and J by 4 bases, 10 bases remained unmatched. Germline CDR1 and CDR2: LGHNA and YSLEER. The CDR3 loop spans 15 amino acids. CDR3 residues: CASSRGQGVTYEQYF. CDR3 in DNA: TGCGCCAGCAGCCGAGGCCAGGGGGTTACTTACGAGCAGTACTTC.

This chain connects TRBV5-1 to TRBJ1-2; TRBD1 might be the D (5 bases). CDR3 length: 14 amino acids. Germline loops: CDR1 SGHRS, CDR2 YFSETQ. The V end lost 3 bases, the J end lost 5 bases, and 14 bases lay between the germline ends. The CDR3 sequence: CASSWGDLGYGYTF. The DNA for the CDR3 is TGCGCCAGCAGCTGGGGGGACCTGGGATATGGCTACACCTTC.

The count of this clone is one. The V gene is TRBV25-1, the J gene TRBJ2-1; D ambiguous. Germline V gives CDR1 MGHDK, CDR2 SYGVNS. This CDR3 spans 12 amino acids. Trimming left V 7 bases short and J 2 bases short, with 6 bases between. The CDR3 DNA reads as TGTGCCAGCACTGACACCTACAATGAGCAGTTCTTC. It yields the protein CASTDTYNEQFF.

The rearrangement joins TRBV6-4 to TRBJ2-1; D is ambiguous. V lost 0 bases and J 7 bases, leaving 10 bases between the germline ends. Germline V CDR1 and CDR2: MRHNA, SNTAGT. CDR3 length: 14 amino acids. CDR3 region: CASSDSSLGNEQFF. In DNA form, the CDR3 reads TGTGCCAGCAGTGACTCGTCTCTCGGGAATGAGCAGTTCTTC.

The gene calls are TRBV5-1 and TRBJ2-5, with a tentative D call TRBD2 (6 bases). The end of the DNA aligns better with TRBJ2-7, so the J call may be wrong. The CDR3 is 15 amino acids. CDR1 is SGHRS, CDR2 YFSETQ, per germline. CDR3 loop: CASSLTAGTSYEQYF. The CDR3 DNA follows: TGCGCCAGCAGCTTGACGGCGGGGACCTCCTACGAGCAGTACTTC.

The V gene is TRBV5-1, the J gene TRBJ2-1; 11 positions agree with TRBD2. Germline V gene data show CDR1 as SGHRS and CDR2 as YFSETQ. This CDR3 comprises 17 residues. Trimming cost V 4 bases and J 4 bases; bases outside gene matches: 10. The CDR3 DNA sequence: TGCGCCAGCAGCCTACTGACTAGCGGGATGTCTTACAATGAGCAGTTCTTC. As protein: CASSLLTSGMSYNEQFF.

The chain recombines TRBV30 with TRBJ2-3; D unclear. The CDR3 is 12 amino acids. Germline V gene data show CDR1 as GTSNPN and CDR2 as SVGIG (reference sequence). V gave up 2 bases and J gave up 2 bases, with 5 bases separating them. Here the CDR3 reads CAWSFSTDTQYF. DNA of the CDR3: TGTGCCTGGAGTTTCTCCACAGATACGCAGTATTTT.

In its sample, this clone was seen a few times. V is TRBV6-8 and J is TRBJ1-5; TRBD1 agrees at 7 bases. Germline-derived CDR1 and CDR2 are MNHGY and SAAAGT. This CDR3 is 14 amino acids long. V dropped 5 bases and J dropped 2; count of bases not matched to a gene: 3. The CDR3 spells CASSATGGNQPQHF. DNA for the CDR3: TGTGCCAGCAGTGCCACAGGGGGCAATCAGCCCCAGCATTTT.

CDR3 nucleotides: TGTGCCTGGAGTGTCAGCGGTGCAAATACGCAGTATTTT. Amino acids: CAWSVSGANTQYF. V and J are TRBV30 and TRBJ2-3, with D perhaps TRBD2 (5 bases). The length of the CDR3 is 13 residues. The V and J ends lost 0 bases and 7 bases respectively, with 11 bases between them. The germline gives CDR1 GTSNPN, CDR2 SVGIG (reference sequence).

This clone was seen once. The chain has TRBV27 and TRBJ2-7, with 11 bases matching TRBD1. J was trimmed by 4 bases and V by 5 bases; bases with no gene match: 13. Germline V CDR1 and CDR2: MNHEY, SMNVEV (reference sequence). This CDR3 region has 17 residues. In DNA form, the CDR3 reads TGTGCCAGCAGTCGACTTACCGGGACAGGGGGTGTTTACGAGCAGTACTTC. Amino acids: CASSRLTGTGGVYEQYF.

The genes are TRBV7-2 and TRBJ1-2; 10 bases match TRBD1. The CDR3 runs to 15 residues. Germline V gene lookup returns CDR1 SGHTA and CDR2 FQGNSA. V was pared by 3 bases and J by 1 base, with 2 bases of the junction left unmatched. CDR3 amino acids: CASSFGQGVNYGYTF. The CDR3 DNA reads TGTGCCAGCAGCTTCGGACAGGGGGTTAACTATGGCTACACCTTC.

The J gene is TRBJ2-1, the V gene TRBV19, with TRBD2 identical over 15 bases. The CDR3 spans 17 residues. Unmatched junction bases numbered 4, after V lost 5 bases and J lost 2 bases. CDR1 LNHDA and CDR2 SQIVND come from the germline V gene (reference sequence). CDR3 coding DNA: TGTGCCAGTAGTCCTCGGACTAGCGGGAGGGCCTACAATGAGCAGTTCTTC. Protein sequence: CASSPRTSGRAYNEQFF.

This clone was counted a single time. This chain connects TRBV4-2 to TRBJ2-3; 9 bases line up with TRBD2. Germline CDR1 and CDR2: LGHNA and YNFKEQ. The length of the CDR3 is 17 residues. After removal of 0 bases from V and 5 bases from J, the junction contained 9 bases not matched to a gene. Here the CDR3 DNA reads TGTGCCAGCAGCCAAGAAGATCCAGCGGGAGGTGTAGATACGCAGTATTTT. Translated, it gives CASSQEDPAGGVDTQYF.

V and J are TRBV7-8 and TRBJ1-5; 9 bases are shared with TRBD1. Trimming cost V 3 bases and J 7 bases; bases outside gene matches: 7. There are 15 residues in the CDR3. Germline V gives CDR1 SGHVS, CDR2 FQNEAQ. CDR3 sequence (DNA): TGTGCCAGCAGCTTGCGCGACAGGGGGTGGCAGCCCCAGCATTTT. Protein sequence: CASSLRDRGWQPQHF.

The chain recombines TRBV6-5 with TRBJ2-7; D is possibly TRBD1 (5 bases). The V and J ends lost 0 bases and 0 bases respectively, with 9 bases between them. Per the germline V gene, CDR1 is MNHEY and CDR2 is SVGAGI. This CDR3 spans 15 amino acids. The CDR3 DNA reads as TGTGCCAGCAGTTACTCAGGGGCCCTCTCCTACGAGCAGTACTTC. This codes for CASSYSGALSYEQYF.

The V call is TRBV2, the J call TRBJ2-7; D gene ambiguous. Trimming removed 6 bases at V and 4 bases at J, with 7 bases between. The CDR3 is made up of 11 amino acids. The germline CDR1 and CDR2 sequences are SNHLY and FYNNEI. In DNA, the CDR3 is TGTGCCAGCAGCGGTTTATACGAGCAGTACTTC. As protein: CASSGLYEQYF.